The 14 T cell receptor beta chains presented below share a single source sample, sequenced in a study of T-cell reconstitution after alpha-beta-depleted transplantation in children. Unique molecular identifiers were incorporated during preparation of the TCRbeta library. TCRdb recomputed calls from the PCR reads with MiXCR, one row per CDR3 protein. The sample lists about 610,000 distinct CDR3 sequences; 10% to 13% were seen once. Sample: PBMCs from the stem cell graft donor, taken from the stem cell graft. The receptors here all came from a human donor who donated a stem cell graft to a child with acute myeloid leukemia.

This clonotype was observed at least ten times. The chain joins TRBV6-5 to TRBJ2-3, with 7 positions matching TRBD2. The germline V gene encodes CDR1 MNHEY and CDR2 SVGAGI. Losses at the gene ends were 6 bases for V and 2 bases for J; bases not matched to a gene: 8. This CDR3 is built from 15 residues. This CDR3 reads CASSSPSGSTDTQYF. Written as DNA, the CDR3 is TGTGCCAGCAGCTCCCCTAGCGGATCCACAGATACGCAGTATTTT.

This clonotype appeared a few times. The chain employs TRBV6-1 and TRBJ1-6; TRBD1 matches at 9 bases. Trimming removed 5 bases from V and 10 bases from J; junction bases left unmatched: 15. Germline V gene lookup returns CDR1 MNHNS and CDR2 SASEGT. This CDR3 has 17 residues. This chain's CDR3 is CASSRPQSGTGRSPLHF. As DNA, the CDR3 is TGTGCCAGCAGTCGACCTCAGTCCGGGACAGGGAGGTCACCCCTCCACTTT.

This clonotype was seen only a few times. This chain links TRBV20-1 with TRBJ2-1, with 8 bases aligning to TRBD2. Germline V CDR1 and CDR2: DFQATT, SNEGSKA (reference sequence). This CDR3 comprises 12 residues. The junction had 2 bases not matched to a gene; V was cut back by 2 bases and J by 8 bases. Written as DNA, the CDR3 is TGCAGTGCTAGATCGGGGGGGGATGAGCAGTTCTTC. It is translated as CSARSGGDEQFF.

This clonotype was counted at least ten times. V gene TRBV27 combines with J gene TRBJ2-1; 8 bases are shared with TRBD2. CDR3 length: 17 amino acids. Trimming cost V 2 bases and J 0 bases; bases outside gene matches: 6. Germline V gives CDR1 MNHEY, CDR2 SMNVEV (reference sequence). The CDR3, as DNA: TGTGCCAGCAGTTTACGGAGCGGGGGAAGCTCCTACAATGAGCAGTTCTTC. Translation gives CASSLRSGGSSYNEQFF.

The sample holds a few counts of this clonotype. V gene TRBV4-2 combines with J gene TRBJ1-6, with D unclear. V lost 0 bases, J lost 14 bases, and 14 bases lay in between. The CDR3 is 14 residues long. Germline assignment: CDR1 LGHNA and CDR2 YNFKEQ. The CDR3 bases are TGTGCCAGCAGCCAAGATCGGACGAGGTTAACCCTCCACTTT. Its protein product is CASSQDRTRLTLHF.

V usage is TRBV6-2 or TRBV6-3 and J usage is TRBJ2-1, with 9 bases lining up with TRBD2. The ends lost 4 bases at V and 9 bases at J; junction bases unmatched: 13. Germline V CDR1 and CDR2: MNHEY, SVGEGT. There are 16 residues in the CDR3. CDR3 in amino acids: CASSSSAGGPVREQFF. As DNA, the CDR3 is TGTGCCAGCAGTTCCTCGGCGGGAGGGCCCGTTCGTGAGCAGTTCTTC.

This clonotype was seen many times. The chain employs TRBV4-2 and TRBJ2-2; TRBD2 agrees at 7 bases. The CDR3 is made up of 15 amino acids. J lost 4 bases, V lost 4 bases, and 6 bases had no gene match. The germline V gene has CDR1 LGHNA and CDR2 YNFKEQ. CDR3 nucleotide sequence: TGTGCCAGCAGCCCTGGACTAGGCAGCACCGGGGAGCTGTTTTTT. Protein sequence: CASSPGLGSTGELFF.

A word on this clonotype: An end of the junction differs from the germline gene, which may be a read error. The chain couples TRBV6-2 or TRBV6-3 to TRBJ2-4, with D perhaps TRBD1 (5 bases). Germline CDR1 MNHEY, CDR2 SVGEGT. The CDR3 is 16 residues long. This CDR3 is CASRPTVVGTKNIQHF. As DNA, the CDR3 is TGTGCCAGCAGACCGACAGTTGTAGGAACCAAAAACATTCAGCACTTC.

This clonotype was counted ten times or more. The chain links TRBV12-3 or TRBV12-4 to TRBJ2-2, with TRBD2 matching 10 bases. With 4 bases clipped from V and 1 base from J, the junction kept 0 bases outside the gene matches. This CDR3 has 15 residues. The CDR3 loop is CASSSSGGNTGELFF. CDR3 sequence (DNA): TGTGCCAGCAGTTCTAGCGGGGGGAACACCGGGGAGCTGTTTTTT.

This clonotype was found many times. The rearrangement uses TRBV7-9 and TRBJ2-7; either TRBD1 or TRBD2 may fit D (6 bases each). Deletions cut 0 bases from V and 2 bases from J, with 11 bases between. The CDR3 totals 15 residues. The germline V gene encodes CDR1 SEHNR and CDR2 FQNEAQ (reference sequence). The CDR3 DNA reads TGTGCCAGCAGCTTAGCCCTGAGGGGGGCCTACGAGCAGTACTTC. It codes for CASSLALRGAYEQYF.

This chain links TRBV27 with TRBJ1-4, with D possibly matching TRBD1 (5 bases). The V gene lost 6 bases and the J gene lost 11 bases, with 10 bases spanning the gap. CDR3 length: 11 residues. Germline loops: CDR1 MNHEY, CDR2 SMNVEV (reference sequence). The chain's CDR3 is CASRMGGKLFF. Written as DNA, the CDR3 is TGTGCCAGCAGAATGGGGGGGAAACTGTTTTTT.

This chain joins TRBV7-9 and TRBJ1-2; D remains unclear. The CDR3 extends over 14 amino acids. V lost 5 bases and J lost 6, with 16 bases in between. Germline V gene lookup returns CDR1 SEHNR and CDR2 FQNEAQ (reference sequence). In nucleotides, the CDR3 is TGTGCCAGCAGCGCCAACTGGGGAAGCAATGGCTACACCTTC. Protein product: CASSANWGSNGYTF.

This clonotype was seen at least ten times. In nucleotides, the CDR3 is TGCAGTGCTGGGGCCGGGGGGCGGCCGGCCAAAAACATTCAGTACTTC. This encodes CSAGAGGRPAKNIQYF. This chain uses TRBV20-1 with TRBJ2-4; possible D gene TRBD2, 7 bases. Germline V lookup: CDR1 DFQATT, CDR2 SNEGSKA (reference sequence). V lost 5 bases and J lost 1, with 18 bases in between. This CDR3 has 16 amino acids.

This clonotype has a count of ten or more. This chain connects TRBV29-1 to TRBJ2-7; a weak D match, TRBD2 (6 bases). Germline V gives CDR1 SQVTM, CDR2 ANQGSEA. The CDR3 runs 13 residues. Trimming shortened V by 4 bases and J by 3 bases, and 13 bases separated the two germline ends. In nucleotides, the CDR3 is TGCAGCGTTGGGACACACGGGAGCTACGAGCAGTACTTC. Encoded protein: CSVGTHGSYEQYF.